This T cell receptor beta chain was identified in a study of shared clonotypes between healthy human individuals. Study-level points and caveats: Generation probability values for non-shared clonotypes were lower than those for clonotypes shared by all four donors.

V lost 5 bases and J lost 6; bases outside the gene matches: 4. Per germline, CDR1 SNHLY and CDR2 FYNNEI. This CDR3 is built from 13 residues. Replicate PCRs from sorted subsets contained roughly 200 ng DNA, which is approximately 30,000 T cell genomes. Here immunoSEQ multiplex PCR was the method, and the copy in TCRdb shows in-frame clones only, minus some. This table holds a few million clones, more than 85% found once. The donors were all Caucasian adults (living in Nashville, Tennessee). Splitting of CD4+ cells produced CD45RA+ naive and CD45RA-negative memory subsets. Turning to this clone: Its specificity is not known.

The chain uses TRBV2 and TRBJ1-5; 7 bases fit TRBD1. The TCR was taken from a man between 18 and 35 years old in good health. Some clones in this sample may be carry-over from other donors' samples. The sample comprised naive CD4+ T cells from PBMCs. Subset specified: CD45RA+ positively selected. Here the CDR3 reads CASSRQGGQPQHF. The CDR3 DNA is TGTGCCAGCAGTCGACAGGGTGGTCAGCCCCAGCATTTT.